This TCR beta chain comes out of a study of OX40 agonist ivuxolimab in advanced cancers. Background on the whole study: The costimulatory receptor OX40 (CD134) was targeted by ivuxolimab, a fully human IgG2 agonistic monoclonal antibody. Intravenous ivuxolimab was administered to patients every 2 weeks at six dose levels: 0.01, 0.1, 0.3, 1.5, 3 and 10 mg/kg. Among the roughly 52 dose-escalation patients, roughly 20 had hepatocellular carcinoma, about 15 melanoma, 9 renal cell carcinoma and 9 head and neck cancer. In the dose-escalation cohort, 75% to 85% of patients were male, and the mean age was 60 years with a range of about 23 to 79. Prior anti-PD-1, anti-PD-L1 or anti-CTLA-4 therapy was permitted, and checkpoint inhibitors had been received by 30% to 40% of dose-escalation patients. Partial responses occurred in three dose-escalation patients, of whom one had hepatocellular carcinoma and two had cutaneous melanoma. The point of sequencing TCRbeta in the periphery was to test whether ivuxolimab changed TCR sequence diversity and drove clonal T-cell expansion. The paper reports the monotherapy dose-escalation portion (N ≈ 50 patients) of the phase I ivuxolimab trial. What the study reported, not specific to this receptor: Which antigens the clonally expanded peripheral T cells were specific for was not determined. In the 0.1-3.0 mg/kg groups, partial responders had among the lowest normalized peripheral clonal expansion, particularly in CD8+ T cells. At doses of 0.1 to 3.0 mg/kg, clonal expansion of both CD4+ and CD8+ blood T cells was observed from baseline to week 6. On average, CD8+ T cells showed more expanded clones than CD4+ T cells after ivuxolimab. Low levels of normalized T-cell clonal expansion were also seen in some patients who did not respond.

Genomic DNA was extracted from sorted cells for sequencing of the TCRbeta CDR3 region. TCRbeta CDR3 regions were sequenced using the immunoSEQ Assay. TCRdb re-hosts the immuneACCESS table, in-frame sequences only. Its copies lack some clones; in the studies checked, an unresolved V gene accounts for under half of them, and the cause for the rest is not known. The sample contains roughly 100,000 clones, around nine tenths of them found a single time. The leading ten clones occupy roughly 0.8% of the sample. As concerns this clone: No antigen is known for it. No base-level quality is on record; no much larger clone is a single base apart.

V lost 3 bases and J lost 3 bases; the stretch between them is 21 bases long. The germline V gene encodes CDR1 MNHNS and CDR2 SASEGT. The CDR3 has 17 amino acids, counting the end cysteine and phenylalanine. Only CDR3 DNA remains: 51 bases, in frame from the first base. The trial excluded patients who had a history of autoimmune disease or who were on systemic immunosuppression. Peripheral blood for TCR sequencing was collected from all dose cohorts at baseline, on cycle 4 day 1, and on cycle 7 day 1. Samples came from an open-label, multicenter, first-in-human phase I dose-escalation trial of ivuxolimab. Adults with locally advanced or metastatic melanoma, renal cell, hepatocellular, or head and neck squamous cell carcinoma were enrolled in the trial. Before TCR sequencing, CD4+ T cells and CD8+ T cells from peripheral blood were sorted into separate populations.

In this chain, TRBV6-1 is recombined with TRBJ2-7, with the D call perhaps TRBD1 or TRBD2, as 6 bases match in each case. This clonotype was sampled from an adult with an advanced solid tumor such as melanoma, head and neck, liver or kidney cancer. The sequences come from CD4+ or CD8+ T cells sorted from blood, collected in a trial of the OX40 agonist ivuxolimab. The DNA reads as follows: TGTGCCAGCAGTGACGAAGGAAGAGGGGGGACTTACTACGAGCAGTACTTC. It encodes CASSDEGRGGTYYEQYF.